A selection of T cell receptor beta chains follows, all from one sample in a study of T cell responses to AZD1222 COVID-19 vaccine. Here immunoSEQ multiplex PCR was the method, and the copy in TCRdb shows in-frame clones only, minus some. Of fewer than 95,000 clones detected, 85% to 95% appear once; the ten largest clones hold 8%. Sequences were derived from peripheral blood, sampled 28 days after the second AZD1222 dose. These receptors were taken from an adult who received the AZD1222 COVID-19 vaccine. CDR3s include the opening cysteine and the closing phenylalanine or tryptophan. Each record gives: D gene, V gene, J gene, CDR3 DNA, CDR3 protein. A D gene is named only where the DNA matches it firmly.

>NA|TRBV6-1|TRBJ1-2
TGTGCCAGCAGTGAAGCCCCCCAGGTGTACTATGGCTACACCTTC
CASSEAPQVYYGYTF
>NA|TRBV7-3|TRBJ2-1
TGTGCCAGCAGCAACCACGGAGGGTTATTGGAGAACAATGAGCAGTTCTTC
CASSNHGGLLENNEQFF
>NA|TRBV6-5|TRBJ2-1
TGTGCCAGCAGTTCCGAGGGGCTCGGAGAGGAGTTCTTC
CASSSEGLGEEFF
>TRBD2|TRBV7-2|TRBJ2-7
TGTGCCAGCAGGTCAAATAGCGGGAACTCCTACGAGCAGTACTTC
CASRSNSGNSYEQYF
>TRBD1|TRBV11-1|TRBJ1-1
TGTGCCAGCAGCTTAGAGGACAGACAGGGCACTGAAGCTTTCTTT
CASSLEDRQGTEAFF
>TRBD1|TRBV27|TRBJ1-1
TGTGCCAGCAGTTTGTTTCGACAGGGTGAAGCTTTCTTT
CASSLFRQGEAFF
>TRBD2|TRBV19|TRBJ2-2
TGTGCCAGCGGGACTAGCGGGAAGAACACCGGGGAGCTGTTTTTT
CASGTSGKNTGELFF
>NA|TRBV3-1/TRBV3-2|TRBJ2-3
TGTGCCAGCAGCCACCCCCGCACAGATACGCAGTATTTT
CASSHPRTDTQYF
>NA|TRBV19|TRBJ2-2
TGTGCCAGTAGTATAGGGGCAGGCCACGGGGAGCTGTTTTTT
CASSIGAGHGELFF
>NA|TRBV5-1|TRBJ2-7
TGCGCCAGCAGCTTGGTTTTAGCAAACTACGAGCAGTACTTC
CASSLVLANYEQYF
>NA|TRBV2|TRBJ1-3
TGTGCCAGCAGTTCTAGACTACACCGGTACTCTGGAAACACCATATATTTT
CASSSRLHRYSGNTIYF
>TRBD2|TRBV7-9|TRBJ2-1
TGTGCCAGCAGCTTTATGAGCGGGAGAGCCAATGAGCAGTTCTTC
CASSFMSGRANEQFF